Presented here are 24 T cell receptor beta chains from one specimen sequenced in a study of T cells after yellow fever vaccination. A single record per CDR3 protein comes from TCRdb applying MiXCR to the 5' RACE reads. The sample yields about 130,000 distinct CDR3 sequences, 8.9% seen once. Sequencing used CD8+ T cells sorted from PBMCs, obtained on the day of the yellow fever booster vaccination. The receptors were sampled from a man aged 18-30 years who received the YFV17D yellow fever vaccine.

The sample holds a few counts of this clonotype. The chain couples TRBV6-2 or TRBV6-3 to TRBJ1-6; 9 bases match TRBD1. With 2 bases clipped from V and 9 bases from J, the junction kept 8 bases outside the gene matches. In germline, CDR1 is MNHEY, CDR2 SVGEGT. CDR3 length equals 16 residues. CDR3 DNA: TGTGCCAGCAGTTACGGGACAGGGTTCTTCTCTTCACCCCTCCACTTT. It encodes CASSYGTGFFSSPLHF.

The V call is TRBV2, the J call TRBJ2-6; D call uncertain. The CDR3 is 16 amino acids. CDR1 is SNHLY, CDR2 FYNNEI, per germline. V shed 4 bases and J shed 0 bases, with 10 bases lying between them. The CDR3 bases are TGTGCCAGCAGTGTGGCAGGCAGCTCTGGGGCCAACGTCCTGACTTTC. This gives the protein CASSVAGSSGANVLTF.

This clonotype showed up just a few times. The gene calls are TRBV12-3 or TRBV12-4 and TRBJ2-3, with a weak D call TRBD1 (5 bases). The CDR3 is made up of 13 amino acids. Trimming cost V 5 bases and J 6 bases, with 12 bases left between them. The CDR3 protein is CASSPQGWDTQYF. The DNA for the CDR3 is TGTGCCAGCAGTCCGCAGGGTTGGGATACGCAGTATTTT.

This clonotype was detected ten times or more. The J gene is TRBJ2-7, the V gene TRBV4-3; 9 bases line up with TRBD2. The junction had 7 bases not matched to a gene; V was cut back by 0 bases and J by 4 bases. The CDR3 length is 16 residues. Germline CDR1 LGHNA, CDR2 YSLEER. Here the CDR3 reads CASSQDISGGWYEQYF. CDR3 in DNA: TGCGCCAGCAGCCAAGATATTAGCGGGGGTTGGTACGAGCAGTACTTC.

This clonotype was detected only a few times. The chain couples TRBV5-4 to TRBJ2-3; tentative D call: TRBD2 (7 bases). The V and J ends lost 3 bases and 4 bases respectively, with 12 bases between them. The germline gives CDR1 SGHNT, CDR2 YYREEE (reference sequence). This CDR3 comprises 14 residues. DNA of the CDR3: TGTGCCAGCAGCTGGCTGGGGGGGCCAGATACGCAGTATTTT. Translated, it gives CASSWLGGPDTQYF.

The table lists this clonotype with many counts. The rearrangement links TRBV5-1 to TRBJ2-7, with D perhaps TRBD1 (5 bases). CDR3 length equals 14 residues. Between the trimmed V and J ends, which lost 0 bases and 2 bases, there was a span of 9 bases. Germline-derived CDR1 and CDR2 are SGHRS and YFSETQ. DNA for the CDR3: TGCGCCAGCAGCTTGGAGGGGCTCCCCTACGAGCAGTACTTC. This translates into CASSLEGLPYEQYF.

Many counts were recorded for this clonotype. The chain joins TRBV29-1 to TRBJ2-1, with 12 bases that match TRBD2. V shed 3 bases and J 3 bases; nucleotides not matched to a gene: 9. CDR3 length equals 17 residues. Germline values: CDR1 SQVTM, CDR2 ANQGSEA. The CDR3 bases are TGCAGCGTTGATGTCGCTAGCGGGGGGGCAAGCTACAATGAGCAGTTCTTC. Translated, it gives CSVDVASGGASYNEQFF.

The rearrangement uses TRBV7-9 and TRBJ2-5, with TRBD2 matching over 10 bases. This CDR3 has 15 amino acids. Germline V lookup: CDR1 SEHNR, CDR2 FQNEAQ (reference sequence). The junction had 4 bases not matched to a gene; V was cut back by 1 base and J by 5 bases. CDR3: CASSLVSGGSETQYF. The CDR3 DNA is TGTGCCAGCAGCTTAGTTAGCGGGGGGTCGGAGACCCAGTACTTC.

This sequence joins TRBV7-2 and TRBJ1-2; D may be TRBD1 (5 bases). V lost 10 bases and J 7 bases, leaving 16 bases between the germline ends. Germline V gene lookup returns CDR1 SGHTA and CDR2 FQGNSA. The CDR3 runs to 12 residues. The CDR3 spells CATFRGIFGYTF. In DNA form, the CDR3 reads TGTGCCACCTTCCGGGGCATCTTTGGCTACACCTTC.

This clonotype has a handful of counts. The chain carries TRBV7-9 and TRBJ2-2; perhaps TRBD2 as D (5 bases). Trimming shortened V by 7 bases and J by 6 bases, and 6 bases separated the two germline ends. CDR3 length: 11 amino acids. Germline assignment: CDR1 SEHNR and CDR2 FQNEAQ (reference sequence). CDR3 sequence reads: CASMEAGELFF. The DNA for the CDR3 is TGTGCCAGCATGGAGGCCGGGGAGCTGTTTTTT.

This rearrangement joins TRBV7-6 to TRBJ2-7, with D perhaps TRBD1 or TRBD2 (5 bases each). This CDR3 spans 13 amino acids. From germline, CDR1 is SGHVS and CDR2 FNYEAQ. V lost 4 bases and J 5 bases, leaving 12 bases between the germline ends. The DNA of the CDR3 is TGTGCCAGCAGCTCCTGGGACCGTGACGAGCAGTACTTC. It yields the protein CASSSWDRDEQYF.

A word on this clonotype: Germline and junction disagree at one end, which may indicate a read error. As DNA, the CDR3 is TGTGCTAGCAGCTTAGAAAGGATGCCAGAGACCCAGTACTTC. This sequence encodes CASSLERMPETQYF. The V gene is TRBV7-7, the J gene TRBJ2-5; no reliable D call. The germline V gene encodes CDR1 SSHAT and CDR2 FNYEAQ (reference sequence). This CDR3 has 14 amino acids.

This clonotype was recorded a few times. This chain connects TRBV5-6 to TRBJ2-1; D not certain. The CDR3 consists of 13 residues. Trimming removed 4 bases from V and 3 bases from J, with 8 bases in between. Germline CDR1 and CDR2: SGHDT and YYEEEE. In nucleotides, the CDR3 is TGTGCCAGCAGCCATTGGAACTACAATGAGCAGTTCTTC. This sequence encodes CASSHWNYNEQFF.

This clonotype was seen a few times. The chain is built from TRBV6-5 and TRBJ2-2; 10 bases agree with TRBD2. The CDR3 consists of 16 residues. J lost 7 bases, V lost 2 bases, and 7 bases had no gene match. Germline V gene data show CDR1 as MNHEY and CDR2 as SVGAGI. CDR3 sequence (DNA): TGTGCCAGCAGTTACGCAGCGGGGGGGCCTTTCGGGGAGCTGTTTTTT. As protein: CASSYAAGGPFGELFF.

This clonotype has a handful of counts. The J gene is TRBJ2-7, the V gene TRBV7-9, with D unresolved. The CDR3 is 14 amino acids. The germline gives CDR1 SEHNR, CDR2 FQNEAQ (reference sequence). The ends were cut back, 1 base at V and 2 bases at J, with 9 bases in the middle. CDR3 bases: TGTGCCAGCAGCTTAGGGGCCAATACCTACGAGCAGTACTTC. This encodes CASSLGANTYEQYF.

This clonotype was counted at least ten times. The J gene is TRBJ2-1, the V gene TRBV20-1; 7 bases are a match to TRBD2. The germline V gene encodes CDR1 DFQATT and CDR2 SNEGSKA (reference sequence). The CDR3 consists of 14 residues. Trimming removed 3 bases from V and 4 bases from J; junction bases left unmatched: 6. The CDR3 DNA follows: TGCAGTGCTAGGCAAGCGGGGAGTTACAATGAGCAGTTCTTC. It yields the protein CSARQAGSYNEQFF.

This clonotype was observed a handful of times. The gene calls are TRBV23-1 and TRBJ2-2; D may be TRBD1 (5 bases). TRBV23-1 is identified as an open reading frame with a role that is uncertain. The CDR3 runs 12 residues. V was pared by 7 bases and J by 8 bases, with 11 bases between. CDR3 DNA: TGCGCCAGCACCTCAAAGGGGGGGGAGCTGTTTTTT. It is translated as CASTSKGGELFF.

This clonotype showed up just a few times. The V call is TRBV4-1, the J call TRBJ1-6; D is uncertain. Per germline, CDR1 MGHRA and CDR2 YSYEKL. The CDR3 is 15 residues long. Trimming shortened V by 5 bases and J by 0 bases, and 8 bases separated the two germline ends. CDR3 sequence (DNA): TGCGCCAGCAGCTATAGTAGCTCCTATAATTCACCCCTCCACTTT. Translation: CASSYSSSYNSPLHF.

This chain connects TRBV4-2 to TRBJ1-6, with a tentative D call TRBD1 (5 bases). Trimming cost V 1 base and J 4 bases, with 8 bases left between them. The CDR3 is 15 amino acids. Germline loops: CDR1 LGHNA, CDR2 YNFKEQ. CDR3 amino acids: CASSQGAGYNSPLHF. CDR3 coding DNA: TGTGCCAGCAGCCAAGGGGCAGGGTATAATTCACCCCTCCACTTT.

The chain employs TRBV7-8 and TRBJ1-2; D is unresolved. V shed 1 base and J shed 5 bases, with 14 bases lying between them. The CDR3 contains 15 residues. The germline CDR1 and CDR2 sequences are SGHVS and FQNEAQ. The CDR3 DNA reads TGTGCCAGCAGCTTAGTAAAACAGAAGAAATATGGCTACACCTTC. Amino acid sequence: CASSLVKQKKYGYTF.

V is TRBV6-6 and J is TRBJ1-1, with D maybe TRBD1 (6 bases). V was clipped by 7 bases and J by 0 bases, with 18 bases between them. The CDR3 covers 16 residues. Per the germline V gene, CDR1 is MNHNY and CDR2 is SVGAGI (reference sequence). The CDR3 is CASINLQGQMNTEAFF. The CDR3 region has the DNA TGTGCCAGCATCAACCTCCAGGGGCAAATGAACACTGAAGCTTTCTTT.

This chain links TRBV7-9 with TRBJ2-1; weak D call: TRBD2 (5 bases). Between the trimmed V and J ends, which lost 5 bases and 7 bases, there was a span of 12 bases. The CDR3 totals 13 residues. The germline gives CDR1 SEHNR, CDR2 FQNEAQ (reference sequence). The CDR3 spells CASSRSESNEQFF. The CDR3 bases are TGTGCCAGCAGCCGTAGCGAGTCGAATGAGCAGTTCTTC.

This clonotype was observed many times. The chain combines TRBV5-6 with TRBJ2-1; 14 bases line up with TRBD2. The CDR3 totals 19 residues. The ends lost 3 bases at V and 0 bases at J; junction bases unmatched: 8. The germline V gene has CDR1 SGHDT and CDR2 YYEEEE. The CDR3 coding sequence is TGTGCCAGCAGCTCCCCCCGGACTAGCGGGGGGAGCTCCTACAATGAGCAGTTCTTC. It translates to CASSSPRTSGGSSYNEQFF.

There are a few counts of this clonotype. The chain carries TRBV12-3 or TRBV12-4 and TRBJ1-4; 8 bases map to TRBD1. V dropped 1 base and J dropped 16; count of bases not matched to a gene: 11. This CDR3 has 14 amino acids. Written as DNA, the CDR3 is TGTGCCAGCAGTTTAGAATTCCCGGACAGGGTTACGTTTTTT. Amino acids: CASSLEFPDRVTFF.